The T cell receptor beta chain under discussion was sequenced for a study of OX40 agonist ivuxolimab in advanced cancers. Turning to the study itself: Age averaged roughly 60 years (range about 20 to 79), and around 87% were male.

This clone is large in the sample. Its cognate antigen is unknown. Study-level findings and limits: People who partly responded at 0.1-3.0 mg/kg had some of the least clonal expansion seen. Within 6 weeks, CD4+ and CD8+ blood T cells expanded clonally at 0.1 to 3.0 mg/kg. Some patients without response likewise showed low normalized clonal expansion.

Germline V lookup: CDR1 SGHRS, CDR2 YFSETQ. This CDR3 is built from 15 residues. V lost 0 bases and J 2 bases, leaving 12 bases between the germline ends. Clones were read by immunoSEQ multiplex PCR, and TCRdb kept only the in-frame ones, dropping some. Among 12,000 or so clones listed, approximately 80% were seen once. The sequencing used CD4+ or CD8+ T cells sorted from blood, collected in a trial of the OX40 agonist ivuxolimab. The clonotype was recovered from an adult with an advanced solid tumor such as melanoma, head and neck, liver or kidney cancer. The chain has TRBV5-1 and TRBJ2-7; a weak D match, TRBD2 (6 bases). CDR3 loop: CASSLEASVTYEQYF. The CDR3 region has the DNA TGCGCCAGCAGCTTGGAAGCTAGCGTTACCTACGAGCAGTACTTC.